Included here is one TCR beta chain sequence, with context. The antigen remains unidentified. V lost 0 bases and J lost 5, with 8 bases in between. This CDR3 contains 14 residues. Germline V gene data show CDR1 as SGDLS and CDR2 as YYNGEE. The data were taken from a study of T cell responses to AZD1222 COVID-19 vaccine. General study points: Baseline antibody screening turned up just 6 or 7 seropositive AZD1222 recipients. The breadth and depth of Spike-specific TCRs increased once two AZD1222 doses had been given. Females outnumbered males among donors, who were mostly white British; clonal diversity was possibly underestimated.

Using immunoSEQ multiplex PCR, the repertoire was profiled, and TCRdb retains in-frame clones only, with some absent. The sample consists of roughly 180,000 clones, approximately 94% of them appearing once. The sequencing here drew on peripheral blood, taken on day 0 of AZD1222 vaccination. This TCR was recovered from an adult in good health. This chain connects TRBV9 to TRBJ2-2, with D unclear. CDR3 amino acids: CASSVERMTGELFF. The CDR3 coding sequence is TGTGCCAGCAGCGTAGAGAGAATGACCGGGGAGCTGTTTTTT.